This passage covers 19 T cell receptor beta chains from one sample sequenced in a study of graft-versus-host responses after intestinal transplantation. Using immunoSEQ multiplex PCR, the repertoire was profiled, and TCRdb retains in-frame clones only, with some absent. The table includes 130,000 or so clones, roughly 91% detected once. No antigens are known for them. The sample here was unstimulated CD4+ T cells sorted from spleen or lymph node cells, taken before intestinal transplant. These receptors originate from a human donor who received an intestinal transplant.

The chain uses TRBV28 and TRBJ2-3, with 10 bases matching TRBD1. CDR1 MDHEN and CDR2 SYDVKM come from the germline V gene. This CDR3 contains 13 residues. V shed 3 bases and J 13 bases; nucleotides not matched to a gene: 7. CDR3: CASSFLDRGQKYF. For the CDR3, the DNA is TGTGCCAGCAGTTTCCTCGACAGGGGGCAGAAGTATTTT.

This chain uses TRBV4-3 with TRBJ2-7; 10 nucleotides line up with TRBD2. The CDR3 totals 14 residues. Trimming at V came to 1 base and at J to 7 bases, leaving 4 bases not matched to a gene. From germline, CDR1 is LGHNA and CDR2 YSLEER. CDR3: CASSQVLAGVEQYF. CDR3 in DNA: TGCGCCAGCAGCCAAGTTCTAGCGGGAGTTGAGCAGTACTTC.

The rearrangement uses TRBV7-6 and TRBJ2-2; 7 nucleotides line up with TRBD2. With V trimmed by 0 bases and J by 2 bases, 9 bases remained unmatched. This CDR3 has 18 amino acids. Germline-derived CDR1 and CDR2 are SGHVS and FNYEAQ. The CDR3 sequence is CASSLAGGSASNTGELFF. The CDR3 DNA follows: TGTGCCAGCAGCTTAGCGGGGGGGTCAGCCTCCAACACCGGGGAGCTGTTTTTT.

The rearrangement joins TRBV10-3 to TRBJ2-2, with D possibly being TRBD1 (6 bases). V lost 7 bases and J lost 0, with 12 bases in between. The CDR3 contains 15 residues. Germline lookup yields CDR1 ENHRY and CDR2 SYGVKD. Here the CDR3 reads CAINGQSTNTGELFF. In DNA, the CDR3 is TGTGCCATCAACGGACAGTCTACGAACACCGGGGAGCTGTTTTTT.

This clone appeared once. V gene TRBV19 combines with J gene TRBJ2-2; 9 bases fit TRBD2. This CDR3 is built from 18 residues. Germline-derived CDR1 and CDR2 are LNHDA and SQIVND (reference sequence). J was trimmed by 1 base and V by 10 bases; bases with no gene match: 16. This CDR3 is CATSRTSVKLKNTGELFF. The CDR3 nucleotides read TGTGCCACATCTAGGACTAGCGTGAAGCTTAAGAACACCGGGGAGCTGTTTTTT. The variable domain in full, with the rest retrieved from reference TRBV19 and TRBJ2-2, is DGGITQSPKYLFRKEGQNVTLSCEQNLNHDAMYWYRQDPGQGLRLIYYSQIVNDFQKGDIAEGYSVSREKKESFPLTVTSAQKNPTAFYLCATSRTSVKLKNTGELFFGEGSRLTVL.

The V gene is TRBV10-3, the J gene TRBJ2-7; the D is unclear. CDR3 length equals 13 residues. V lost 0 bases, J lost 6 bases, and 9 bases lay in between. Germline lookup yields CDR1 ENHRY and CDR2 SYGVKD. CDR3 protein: CAISESAVSEQYF. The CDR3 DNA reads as TGTGCCATCAGTGAGTCGGCCGTATCCGAGCAGTACTTC.

This chain's CDR3 is CASSPRGISTDTQYF. The CDR3 bases are TGTGCCAGCTCACCCAGGGGGATCAGCACAGATACGCAGTATTTT. The chain carries TRBV18 and TRBJ2-3; 7 nucleotides agree with TRBD1. Germline CDR1 and CDR2: KGHSH and LQKENI. This CDR3 spans 15 amino acids. After removal of 3 bases from V and 0 bases from J, the junction contained 3 bases not matched to a gene.

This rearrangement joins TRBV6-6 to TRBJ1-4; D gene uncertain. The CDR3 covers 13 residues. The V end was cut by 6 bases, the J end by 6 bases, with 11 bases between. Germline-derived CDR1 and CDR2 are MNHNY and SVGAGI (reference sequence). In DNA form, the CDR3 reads TGTGCCAGCAGACCCCTGATGGATGAAAAACTGTTTTTT. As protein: CASRPLMDEKLFF.

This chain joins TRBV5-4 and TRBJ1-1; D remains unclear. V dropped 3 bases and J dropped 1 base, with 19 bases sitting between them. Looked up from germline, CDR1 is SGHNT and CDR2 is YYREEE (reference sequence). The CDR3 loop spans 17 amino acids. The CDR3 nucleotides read TGTGCCAGCAGCTCTCGGGCTGCCCCCCCCCAGAACACTGAAGCTTTCTTT. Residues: CASSSRAAPPQNTEAFF.

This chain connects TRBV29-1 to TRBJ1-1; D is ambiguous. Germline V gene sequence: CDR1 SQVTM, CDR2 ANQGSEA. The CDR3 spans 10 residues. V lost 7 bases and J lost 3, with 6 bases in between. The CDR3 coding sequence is TGCAGCGGGAAGGACACTGAAGCTTTCTTT. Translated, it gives CSGKDTEAFF.

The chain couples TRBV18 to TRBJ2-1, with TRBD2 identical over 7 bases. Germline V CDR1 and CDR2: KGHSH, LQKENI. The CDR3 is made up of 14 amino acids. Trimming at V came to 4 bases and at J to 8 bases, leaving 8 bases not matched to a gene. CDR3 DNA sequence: TGTGCCAGCTCACTCCGGGCGGGAGTCGATGAGCAGTTCTTC. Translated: CASSLRAGVDEQFF.

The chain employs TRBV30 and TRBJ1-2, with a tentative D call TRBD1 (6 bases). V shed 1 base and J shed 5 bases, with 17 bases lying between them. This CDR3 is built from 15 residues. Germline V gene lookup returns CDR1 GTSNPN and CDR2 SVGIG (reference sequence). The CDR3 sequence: CAWSAGARGNYGYTF. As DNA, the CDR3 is TGTGCCTGGAGTGCTGGAGCCAGGGGTAATTATGGCTACACCTTC.

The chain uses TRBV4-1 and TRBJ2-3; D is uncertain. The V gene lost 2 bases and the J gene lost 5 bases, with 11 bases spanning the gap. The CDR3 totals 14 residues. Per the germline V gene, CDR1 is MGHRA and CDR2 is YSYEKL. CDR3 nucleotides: TGCGCCAGCAGCCAACTCTTCGAACGAGATACGCAGTATTTT. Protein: CASSQLFERDTQYF.

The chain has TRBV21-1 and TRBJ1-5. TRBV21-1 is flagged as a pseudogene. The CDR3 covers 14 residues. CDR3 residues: CARPRGAIDQPQHF. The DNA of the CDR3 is TGTGCCCGCCCCCGGGGGGCGATTGATCAGCCCCAGCATTTT.

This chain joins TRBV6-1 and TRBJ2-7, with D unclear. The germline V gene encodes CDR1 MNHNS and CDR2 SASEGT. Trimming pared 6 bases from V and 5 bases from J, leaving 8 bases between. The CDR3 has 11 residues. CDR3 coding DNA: TGTGCCAGCAGGATGACCCACGAGCAGTACTTC. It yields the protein CASRMTHEQYF.

The CDR3, as DNA: TGTGCCAGTAGTGTCGCCGGCGGCTCCTACGAGCAGTACTTC. This encodes CASSVAGGSYEQYF. The chain links TRBV19 to TRBJ2-7, with D hard to call. The germline gives CDR1 LNHDA, CDR2 SQIVND (reference sequence). V dropped 5 bases and J dropped 0 bases, with 11 bases sitting between them. This CDR3 is 14 amino acids long.

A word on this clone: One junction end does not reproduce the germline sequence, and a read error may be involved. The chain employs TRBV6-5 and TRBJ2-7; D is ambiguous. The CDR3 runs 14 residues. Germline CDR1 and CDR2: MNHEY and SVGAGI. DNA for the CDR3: TGTGCCATCAGTGAGTCCGGGCTCTCCTACGAGCAGTACTTC. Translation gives CAISESGLSYEQYF.

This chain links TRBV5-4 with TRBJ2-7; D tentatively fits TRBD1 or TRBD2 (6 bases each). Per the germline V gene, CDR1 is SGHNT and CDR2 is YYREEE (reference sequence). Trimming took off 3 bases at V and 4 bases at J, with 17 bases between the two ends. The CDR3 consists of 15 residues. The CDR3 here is CASSSWGAAAYEQYF. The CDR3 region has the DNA TGTGCCAGCAGCTCCTGGGGGGCAGCAGCTTACGAGCAGTACTTC.

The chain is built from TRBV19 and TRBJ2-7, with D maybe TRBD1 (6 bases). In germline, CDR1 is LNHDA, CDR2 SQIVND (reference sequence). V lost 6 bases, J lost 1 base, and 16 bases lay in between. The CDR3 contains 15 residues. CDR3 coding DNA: TGTGCCAGTAGCTTGAGACAGGAACGTTCCTACGAGCAGTACTTC. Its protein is CASSLRQERSYEQYF.